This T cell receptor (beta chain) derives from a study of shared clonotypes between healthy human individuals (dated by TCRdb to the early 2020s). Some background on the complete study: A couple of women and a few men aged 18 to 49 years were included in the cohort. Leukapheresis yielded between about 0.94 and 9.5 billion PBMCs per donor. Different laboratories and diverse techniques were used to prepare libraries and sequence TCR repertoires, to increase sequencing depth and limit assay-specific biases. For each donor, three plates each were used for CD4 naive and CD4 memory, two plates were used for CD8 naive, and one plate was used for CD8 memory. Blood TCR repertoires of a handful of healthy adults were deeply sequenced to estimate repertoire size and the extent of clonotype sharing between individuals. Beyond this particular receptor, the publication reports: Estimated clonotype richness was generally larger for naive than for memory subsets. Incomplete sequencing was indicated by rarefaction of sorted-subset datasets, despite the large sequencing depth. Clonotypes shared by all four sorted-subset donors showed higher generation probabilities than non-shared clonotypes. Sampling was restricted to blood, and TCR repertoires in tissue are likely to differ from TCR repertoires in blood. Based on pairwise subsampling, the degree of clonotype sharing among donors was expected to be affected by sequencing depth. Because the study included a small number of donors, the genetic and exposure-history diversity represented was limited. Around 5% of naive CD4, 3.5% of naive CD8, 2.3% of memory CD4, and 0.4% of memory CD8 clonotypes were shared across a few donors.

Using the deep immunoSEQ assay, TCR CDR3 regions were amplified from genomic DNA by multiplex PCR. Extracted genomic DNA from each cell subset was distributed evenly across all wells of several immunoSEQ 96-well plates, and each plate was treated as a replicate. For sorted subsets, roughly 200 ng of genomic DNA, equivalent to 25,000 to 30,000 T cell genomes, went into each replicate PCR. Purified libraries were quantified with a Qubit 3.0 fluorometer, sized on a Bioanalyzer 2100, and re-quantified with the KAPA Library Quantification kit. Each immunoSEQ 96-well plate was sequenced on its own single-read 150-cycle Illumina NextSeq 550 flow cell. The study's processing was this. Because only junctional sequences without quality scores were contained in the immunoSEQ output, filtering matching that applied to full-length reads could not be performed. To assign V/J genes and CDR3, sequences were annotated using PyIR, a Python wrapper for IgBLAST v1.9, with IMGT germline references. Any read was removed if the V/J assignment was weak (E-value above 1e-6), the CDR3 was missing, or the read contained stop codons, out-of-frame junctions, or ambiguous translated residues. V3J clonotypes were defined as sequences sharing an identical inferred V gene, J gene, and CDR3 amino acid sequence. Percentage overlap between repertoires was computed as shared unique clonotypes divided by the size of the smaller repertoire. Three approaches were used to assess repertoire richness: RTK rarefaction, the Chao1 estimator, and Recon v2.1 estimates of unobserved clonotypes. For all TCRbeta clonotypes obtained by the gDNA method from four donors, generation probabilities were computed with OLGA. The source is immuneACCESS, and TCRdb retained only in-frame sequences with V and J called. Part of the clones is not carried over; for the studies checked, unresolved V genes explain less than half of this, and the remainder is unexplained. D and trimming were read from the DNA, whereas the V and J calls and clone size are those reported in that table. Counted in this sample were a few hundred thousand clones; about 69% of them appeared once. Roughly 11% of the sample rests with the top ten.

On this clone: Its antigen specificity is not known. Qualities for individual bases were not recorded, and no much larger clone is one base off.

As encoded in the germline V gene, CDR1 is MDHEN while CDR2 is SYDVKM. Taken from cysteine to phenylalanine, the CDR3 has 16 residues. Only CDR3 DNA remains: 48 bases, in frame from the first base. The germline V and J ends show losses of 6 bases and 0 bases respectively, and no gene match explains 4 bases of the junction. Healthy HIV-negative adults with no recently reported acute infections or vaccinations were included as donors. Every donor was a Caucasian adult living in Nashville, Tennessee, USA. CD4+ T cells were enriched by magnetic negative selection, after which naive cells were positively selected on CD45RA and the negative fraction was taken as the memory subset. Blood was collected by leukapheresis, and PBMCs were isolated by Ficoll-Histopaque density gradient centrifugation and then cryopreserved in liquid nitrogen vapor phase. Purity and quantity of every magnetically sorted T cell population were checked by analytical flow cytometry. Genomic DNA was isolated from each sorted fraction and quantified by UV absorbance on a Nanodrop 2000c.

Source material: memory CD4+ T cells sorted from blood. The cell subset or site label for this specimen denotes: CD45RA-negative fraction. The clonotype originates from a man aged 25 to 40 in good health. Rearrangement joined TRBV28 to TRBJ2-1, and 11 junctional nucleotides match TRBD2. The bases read TGTGCCAGCAGCCGACTAGCGGGACGCTCCTACAATGAGCAGTTCTTC. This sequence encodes CASSRLAGRSYNEQFF.